Each of the 30 T cell receptor beta chains below was sequenced from the same sample in a study of blood T cell repertoires in COVID-19. Data came from immunoSEQ multiplex PCR; TCRdb stores just in-frame clones and leaves some out. The table has over 45,000 clones, 80% to 90% seen once. Sequenced material: peripheral blood. Receptor source: a man in his forties with acute or convalescent COVID-19.

The chain combines TRBV19 with TRBJ2-7; TRBD1 matches 8 bases. This CDR3 comprises 14 residues. J gave up 3 bases and V 6 bases, and 7 bases lay outside the gene matches. Germline-derived CDR1 and CDR2 are LNHDA and SQIVND (reference sequence). The CDR3 is CASRRGQGLYEQYF. The CDR3 DNA is TGTGCCAGTAGACGCGGACAGGGCCTCTACGAGCAGTACTTC.

The chain is built from TRBV6-6 and TRBJ1-4; D uncertain. The V gene lost 8 bases and the J gene lost 7 bases, with 17 bases spanning the gap. Germline assignment: CDR1 MNHNY and CDR2 SVGAGI (reference sequence). This CDR3 region has 14 residues. The CDR3 here is CASSNGRVGEKLFF. In DNA, the CDR3 is TGTGCCAGCTCTAATGGGAGGGTAGGTGAAAAACTGTTTTTT.

V is TRBV19 and J is TRBJ2-2, with 7 bases fitting TRBD2. Germline trimming cut 5 bases from V and 4 bases from J; bases unmatched to any gene: 7. Germline V lookup: CDR1 LNHDA, CDR2 SQIVND (reference sequence). This CDR3 spans 15 amino acids. CDR3 coding DNA: TGTGCCAGTAGTCCCCGTCGGACTAGCACCGGGGAGCTGTTTTTT. Translated: CASSPRRTSTGELFF.

About this clone: This specimen includes other DNA sequences encoding the same CDR3. This rearrangement joins TRBV2 to TRBJ1-2; possibly TRBD1 for D (6 bases). V lost 6 bases and J lost 2, with 7 bases in between. This CDR3 is built from 12 residues. Germline V gives CDR1 SNHLY, CDR2 FYNNEI. Here the CDR3 DNA reads TGTGCCAGCAGGACAGGCAACTATGGCTACACCTTC. This codes for CASRTGNYGYTF.

V is TRBV3-1 (or the pseudogene TRBV3-2) and J is TRBJ1-2; D is ambiguous. V was pared by 3 bases and J by 2 bases, with 13 bases between. Germline CDR1 reads LGHDT; CDR2 reads YNNKEL (reference sequence). CDR3 length: 15 amino acids. CDR3 in amino acids: CASSHYADSNYGYTF. The CDR3, as DNA: TGTGCCAGCAGCCATTATGCAGACTCAAACTATGGCTACACCTTC.

This chain links TRBV7-9 with TRBJ1-4; no firm D call. The V end lost 1 base, the J end lost 7 bases, and 7 bases lay between the germline ends. Germline lookup yields CDR1 SEHNR and CDR2 FQNEAQ (reference sequence). The CDR3 is made up of 13 amino acids. The CDR3: CASSLDSSEKLFF. Written as DNA, the CDR3 is TGTGCCAGCAGCTTAGACAGCTCTGAAAAACTGTTTTTT.

This clone was detected once. The J gene is TRBJ2-7, the V gene TRBV7-6, with 8 bases lining up with TRBD1. The CDR3 totals 15 residues. Trimming at V came to 2 bases and at J to 4 bases, leaving 7 bases not matched to a gene. The V gene's germline CDR1 is SGHVS and CDR2 FNYEAQ. The CDR3 region has the DNA TGTGCCAGCAGCTTACAGGGGGCCAAGGGGTACGAGCAGTACTTC. Translation gives CASSLQGAKGYEQYF.

The genes are TRBV4-1 and TRBJ2-3, with a tentative D call TRBD2 (5 bases). In germline, CDR1 is MGHRA, CDR2 YSYEKL. The V gene lost 1 base and the J gene lost 2 bases, with 10 bases spanning the gap. The CDR3 runs to 15 residues. Here the CDR3 DNA reads TGCGCCAGCAGCCAAGCGGGGATTCCCACAGATACGCAGTATTTT. Its translation: CASSQAGIPTDTQYF.

The chain links TRBV29-1 to TRBJ2-7; 12 bases are a match to TRBD2. The CDR3 spans 13 residues. After removal of 4 bases from V and 5 bases from J, the junction contained 3 bases not matched to a gene. Germline assignment: CDR1 SQVTM and CDR2 ANQGSEA. DNA for the CDR3: TGCAGCGTTGCTCGACTAGCGGGGGACGAGCAGTACTTC. It encodes CSVARLAGDEQYF.

The CDR3 reads CASSRTSTQYF. The DNA of the CDR3 is TGCGCCAGCAGTAGGACTAGTACGCAGTATTTT. The chain combines TRBV10-1 with TRBJ2-3, with 7 bases aligning to TRBD2. This CDR3 spans 11 amino acids. In germline, CDR1 is WNHNN, CDR2 SYGVQD (reference sequence). V shed 5 bases, J shed 8 bases, and the junction held 1 base outside the gene matches.

The V call is TRBV19, the J call TRBJ2-6; no reliable D call. From germline, CDR1 is LNHDA and CDR2 SQIVND (reference sequence). The CDR3 consists of 17 residues. Trimming left V 3 bases short and J 0 bases short, with 12 bases between. For the CDR3, the DNA is TGTGCCAGTAGTATGCTACAGACGACCTCTGGGGCCAACGTCCTGACTTTC. Translating it yields CASSMLQTTSGANVLTF.

The chain uses TRBV5-4 and TRBJ1-1, with 10 bases that match TRBD1. From germline, CDR1 is SGHNT and CDR2 YYREEE (reference sequence). The CDR3 is made up of 16 amino acids. Losses at the gene ends were 2 bases for V and 1 base for J; bases not matched to a gene: 5. The CDR3 nucleotides read TGTGCCAGCAGCTTCGGGACAGGGGTACGGAACACTGAAGCTTTCTTT. Translation gives CASSFGTGVRNTEAFF.

CDR3 nucleotides: TGTGCCAGCAGTTTAGGAGGGCGGACGTGGGATGAGCAGTTCTTC. Residues: CASSLGGRTWDEQFF. The chain joins TRBV27 to TRBJ2-1; D is perhaps TRBD2 (6 bases). CDR3 length: 15 residues. Per germline, CDR1 MNHEY and CDR2 SMNVEV (reference sequence). Trimming left V 2 bases short and J 8 bases short, with 16 bases between.

The CDR3 region has the DNA TGTGCCAGCAGCCCCCGGGACACCCTGAACACTGAAGCTTTCTTT. It codes for CASSPRDTLNTEAFF. This chain uses TRBV7-8 with TRBJ1-1, with D possibly TRBD1 on 6 matching bases. Trimming cost V 5 bases and J 0 bases, with 13 bases left between them. CDR3 length: 15 residues. Looked up from germline, CDR1 is SGHVS and CDR2 is FQNEAQ.

V usage is TRBV7-2 and J usage is TRBJ1-3; 8 bases agree with TRBD1. The CDR3 sequence is 16 residues long. The J segment lost 3 bases and the V segment lost 5 bases, leaving 9 bases of the junction unmatched. Germline V lookup: CDR1 SGHTA, CDR2 FQGNSA. CDR3 sequence reads: CASSKDRVLGGNTIYF. CDR3 DNA sequence: TGTGCCAGCAGCAAGGACAGGGTTTTAGGTGGAAACACCATATATTTT.

V usage is TRBV3-1 (or the pseudogene TRBV3-2) and J usage is TRBJ2-2, with 10 nucleotides matching TRBD1. In germline, CDR1 is LGHDT, CDR2 YNNKEL (reference sequence). This CDR3 has 17 residues. V gave up 1 base and J gave up 6 bases; unmatched junction bases: 8. CDR3 protein: CASSQVTGQGSAGELFF. The CDR3 bases are TGTGCCAGCAGCCAAGTGACGGGACAGGGGAGCGCCGGGGAGCTGTTTTTT.

The genes are TRBV10-3 and TRBJ1-1; no reliable D call. Germline V gene data show CDR1 as ENHRY and CDR2 as SYGVKD. The ends were cut back, 7 bases at V and 4 bases at J, with 10 bases in the middle. The CDR3 totals 12 residues. The CDR3 here is CAITEGSTEAFF. CDR3 bases: TGTGCCATCACAGAGGGTTCCACTGAAGCTTTCTTT.

CDR3 amino acids: CASSYSKGEQYF. Here the CDR3 DNA reads TGTGCCAGCAGTTACTCGAAGGGGGAGCAGTACTTC. The chain is built from TRBV6-5 and TRBJ2-7, with D tentatively TRBD1 (5 bases). Germline V lookup: CDR1 MNHEY, CDR2 SVGAGI. CDR3 length equals 12 residues. Deletions cut 0 bases from V and 7 bases from J, with 7 bases between.

The gene calls are TRBV14 and TRBJ2-3; 8 positions agree with TRBD2. The germline V gene encodes CDR1 SGHDN and CDR2 FVKESK. This CDR3 contains 17 residues. The V segment lost 2 bases and the J segment 0 bases; nucleotides outside the gene matches: 7. CDR3 sequence: CASSQPFSGGSTDTQYF. The CDR3, as DNA: TGTGCCAGCAGCCAACCCTTTTCGGGGGGGAGCACAGATACGCAGTATTTT.

This clone was recorded once. The V gene is TRBV5-3, the J gene TRBJ2-7; D is perhaps TRBD1 (6 bases). TRBV5-3 qualifies as an ORF whose function is uncertain. This CDR3 is 14 amino acids long. V dropped 0 bases and J dropped 4 bases, with 11 bases sitting between them. Here the CDR3 reads CARSLACDRYEQYF. CDR3 nucleotides: TGTGCCAGAAGCTTGGCATGCGACAGGTACGAGCAGTACTTC.

V usage is TRBV7-2 and J usage is TRBJ1-5; 8 bases map to TRBD1. After removal of 5 bases from V and 2 bases from J, the junction contained 5 bases not matched to a gene. CDR1 SGHTA and CDR2 FQGNSA come from the germline V gene. CDR3 length equals 15 residues. This CDR3 reads CASSISTGGNQPQHF. As DNA, the CDR3 is TGTGCCAGCAGCATATCGACAGGGGGCAATCAGCCCCAGCATTTT.

V is TRBV7-9 and J is TRBJ2-5; 10 nucleotides align to TRBD2. This CDR3 region has 15 residues. Germline trimming cut 7 bases from V and 6 bases from J; bases unmatched to any gene: 11. Germline lookup yields CDR1 SEHNR and CDR2 FQNEAQ (reference sequence). CDR3 sequence reads: CASTRGTSAGKTQYF. The CDR3 DNA reads as TGTGCCAGCACCAGAGGGACTAGCGCGGGAAAGACCCAGTACTTC.

The rearrangement links TRBV10-3 to TRBJ2-7; 7 nucleotides match TRBD1. CDR1 ENHRY and CDR2 SYGVKD come from the germline V gene. With V trimmed by 7 bases and J by 1 base, 1 base remained unmatched. The CDR3 is made up of 12 amino acids. The CDR3: CAITTGSYEQYF. The CDR3 nucleotides read TGTGCCATCACGACAGGGTCCTACGAGCAGTACTTC.

The chain uses TRBV5-1 and TRBJ2-5; TRBD2 matches 14 bases. Germline V gene data show CDR1 as SGHRS and CDR2 as YFSETQ. V gave up 2 bases and J gave up 4 bases; unmatched junction bases: 4. There are 16 residues in the CDR3. The chain's CDR3 is CASSFGTSGGRETQYF. As DNA, the CDR3 is TGCGCCAGCAGCTTCGGGACTAGCGGGGGAAGAGAGACCCAGTACTTC.

The V call is TRBV9, the J call TRBJ2-7; 8 bases match TRBD2. V shed 0 bases, J shed 2 bases, and the junction held 7 bases outside the gene matches. CDR3 length: 16 amino acids. Per germline, CDR1 SGDLS and CDR2 YYNGEE. The CDR3 protein is CASSVGSSGAPYEQYF. In DNA form, the CDR3 reads TGTGCCAGCAGCGTAGGGAGTAGCGGGGCCCCCTACGAGCAGTACTTC. Looking up the rest from reference TRBV9 and TRBJ2-7 gives the full variable domain: DSGVTQTPKHLITATGQRVTLRCSPRSGDLSVYWYQQSLDQGLQFLIQYYNGEERAKGNILERFSAQQFPDLHSELNLSSLELGDSALYFCASSVGSSGAPYEQYFGPGTRLTVT.

The chain carries TRBV10-3 and TRBJ1-3; TRBD1 matches at 8 bases. Germline assignment: CDR1 ENHRY and CDR2 SYGVKD. This CDR3 is 13 amino acids long. The V segment lost 9 bases and the J segment 8 bases; nucleotides outside the gene matches: 9. The CDR3 spells CAMGTGSVDTIYF. The DNA for the CDR3 is TGTGCCATGGGGACAGGCAGTGTGGACACCATATATTTT.

This chain uses TRBV11-1 with TRBJ2-7; TRBD2 matches at 7 bases. CDR1 and CDR2 from the germline V gene are SGHAT and FQDESV (reference sequence). CDR3 length equals 14 residues. V shed 6 bases and J 4 bases; nucleotides not matched to a gene: 9. The CDR3 coding sequence is TGTGCCAGCAGGAAGGGAGGGCAAGGATACGAGCAGTACTTC. Translating it yields CASRKGGQGYEQYF.

This clone was seen just once. V is TRBV6-1 and J is TRBJ1-2, with a tentative D call TRBD1 (5 bases). The V end was cut by 2 bases, the J end by 2 bases, with 9 bases between. This CDR3 region has 14 residues. CDR1 is MNHNS and CDR2 is SASEGT in the germline V gene. The CDR3 protein is CASSESHRNYGYTF. CDR3 bases: TGTGCCAGCAGTGAATCCCACAGGAACTATGGCTACACCTTC.

V is TRBV19 and J is TRBJ2-6; TRBD1 matches at 9 bases. Losses at the gene ends were 5 bases for V and 4 bases for J; bases not matched to a gene: 6. This CDR3 spans 16 amino acids. The V gene's germline CDR1 is LNHDA and CDR2 SQIVND (reference sequence). CDR3 coding DNA: TGTGCCAGTAGTTCCGGGACAGGGCCCGGGGCCAACGTCCTGACTTTC. This sequence encodes CASSSGTGPGANVLTF. The full variable domain, with the rest looked up from reference TRBV19 and TRBJ2-6, is DGGITQSPKYLFRKEGQNVTLSCEQNLNHDAMYWYRQDPGQGLRLIYYSQIVNDFQKGDIAEGYSVSREKKESFPLTVTSAQKNPTAFYLCASSSGTGPGANVLTFGAGSRLTVL.

This clone was seen just once. The chain couples TRBV5-1 to TRBJ1-3; D might be TRBD1 (5 bases). This CDR3 region has 15 residues. Germline CDR1 reads SGHRS; CDR2 reads YFSETQ. V was clipped by 0 bases and J by 0 bases, with 7 bases between them. The CDR3 DNA follows: TGCGCCAGCAGCTTGGACAGGAGCTCTGGAAACACCATATATTTT. Residues: CASSLDRSSGNTIYF.